The rows below give T cell receptor beta chains drawn from one sample of a study of blood T cell repertoires in COVID-19. Data came from immunoSEQ multiplex PCR; TCRdb stores just in-frame clones and leaves some out. This repertoire shows 150,000 to 200,000 clones, around 79% found once; its top ten account for 9.5% to 12%. The sample comprised PBMCs or T cells enriched from blood (not recorded which). Every receptor here comes from a man aged 45 to 65 who had recovered from COVID-19. CDR3s include the opening cysteine and the closing phenylalanine or tryptophan. A D gene is named only where the DNA matches it firmly. Clone size is stated in some rows and not others, as once, few, many or a class when expanded.

d_gene	abundance	v_gene	j_gene	CDR3aa	CDR3nt
TRBD1	-	TRBV6-5	TRBJ2-7	CASSYSRGLESYEQYF	TGTGCCAGCAGTTACTCAAGGGGGCTAGAGTCCTACGAGCAGTACTTC
-	-	TRBV7-9	TRBJ2-2	CASSYPGSTGELFF	TGTGCCAGCAGCTATCCAGGTTCCACCGGGGAGCTGTTTTTT
-	-	TRBV15	TRBJ1-4	CATSRESRAQNEKLFF	TGTGCCACCAGCAGAGAGTCCAGAGCGCAAAATGAAAAACTGTTTTTT
-	-	TRBV6-1	TRBJ1-1	CASSEFRWERNTEAFF	TGTGCCAGCAGTGAATTTAGGTGGGAGAGGAACACTGAAGCTTTCTTT
-	-	TRBV21-1	TRBJ1-1	CASKWGHRVYSEAFF	TGTGCCAGCAAATGGGGGCACAGGGTTTACTCTGAAGCTTTCTTT
-	-	TRBV28	TRBJ1-4	CASRGGTGEKLFF	TGTGCCAGCAGAGGCGGAACGGGTGAAAAACTGTTTTTT
TRBD2	-	TRBV6-5	TRBJ2-5	CASRLESGVVKTQYF	TGTGCCAGCAGGTTGGAAAGCGGGGTGGTAAAGACCCAGTACTTC
-	-	TRBV11-2	TRBJ1-2	CASSLVPGTNYGYTF	TGTGCCAGCAGCTTAGTTCCGGGAACCAACTATGGCTACACCTTC
TRBD1	-	TRBV7-9	TRBJ1-4	CASNRQGPELFF	TGTGCCAGCAACAGACAGGGGCCCGAACTGTTTTTT
-	-	TRBV7-6	TRBJ1-4	CASSLIYSRNEKLFF	TGTGCCAGCAGCTTAATCTACTCGCGAAACGAAAAACTGTTTTTT
TRBD1	-	TRBV6-1	TRBJ1-2	CASSEGLGTGGRYGYTF	TGTGCCAGCAGTGAAGGTCTAGGGACAGGGGGTCGCTATGGCTACACCTTC
-	-	TRBV18	TRBJ1-5	CASSPDRRQPQHF	TGTGCCAGCTCACCCGACAGAAGGCAGCCCCAGCATTTT
TRBD2	-	TRBV19	TRBJ2-7	CASTSGYSYEQYF	TGTGCCAGCACTAGCGGCTACTCCTACGAGCAGTACTTC
-	-	TRBV28	TRBJ2-7	CASSKPTSPSYEQYF	TGTGCCAGCAGCAAACCGACTAGTCCCTCCTACGAGCAGTACTTC
-	-	TRBV6-4	TRBJ2-3	CASSDSVSSDTQYF	TGTGCCAGCAGTGACTCAGTTAGTTCCGATACGCAGTATTTT
-	-	TRBV11-3	TRBJ1-3	CASSLQGSSGNTIYF	TGTGCCAGCAGCTTACAGGGTAGCTCTGGAAACACCATATATTTT
TRBD1	few	TRBV5-8	TRBJ1-2	CASSHRDRDILQNYGYTF	TGTGCCAGCAGCCACCGGGACAGGGACATCCTTCAGAACTATGGCTACACCTTC
TRBD2	-	TRBV5-1	TRBJ2-3	CASSARTSLSTDTQYF	TGCGCCAGCAGCGCCCGGACTAGCCTATCCACAGATACGCAGTATTTT
-	-	TRBV5-5	TRBJ1-1	CASSPGALEGSTEAFF	TGTGCCAGCAGCCCCGGGGCCCTGGAGGGGAGTACTGAAGCTTTCTTT
-	-	TRBV5-6	TRBJ2-2	CASSPPVRAVGELFF	TGTGCCAGCAGCCCTCCCGTTCGTGCGGTCGGGGAGCTGTTTTTT
TRBD2	-	TRBV5-1	TRBJ2-1	CASSLGDRASGRYEQFF	TGCGCCAGCAGCTTGGGGGATCGGGCTAGCGGGAGGTATGAGCAGTTCTTC
TRBD2	-	TRBV24-1	TRBJ2-5	CATSDLAGASGETQYF	TGTGCCACCAGTGATCTAGCGGGGGCTTCCGGGGAGACCCAGTACTTC
TRBD1	-	TRBV6-4	TRBJ1-5	CASSLTGGTGQPQHF	TGTGCCAGCAGCCTCACAGGGGGCACGGGTCAGCCCCAGCATTTT
-	few	TRBV28	TRBJ2-7	CASSLRTLWGPEQYF	TGTGCCAGCAGCCTACGGACCCTCTGGGGCCCTGAGCAGTACTTC
TRBD1	-	TRBV5-1	TRBJ1-4	CASSENRGRGEKLFF	TGCGCCAGCAGCGAGAACAGGGGGCGTGGTGAAAAACTGTTTTTT
-	-	TRBV7-6	TRBJ1-4	CASSLDPPAGQKLFF	TGTGCCAGCAGCTTAGATCCCCCGGCAGGGCAAAAACTGTTTTTT
-	once	TRBV5-4	TRBJ2-1	CASSQAAGPNEQFF	TGTGCCAGCAGCCAGGCGGCGGGACCCAATGAGCAGTTCTTC
-	-	TRBV5-8	TRBJ2-1	CASISQGGWRTNNEQFF	TGTGCCAGCATCTCGCAGGGGGGATGGAGGACTAACAATGAGCAGTTCTTC
TRBD1	-	TRBV3-1/TRBV3-2	TRBJ2-7	CASSREGTGPLEQYF	TGTGCCAGCAGCCGAGAAGGGACAGGGCCCTTGGAGCAGTACTTC